Listed below are T cell receptor beta chains from one sample, sequenced in a study of cytomegalovirus exposure and HLA in healthy donors. The assay was immunoSEQ multiplex PCR, and TCRdb's table has in-frame clones only and misses some. The sample contains some 140,000 clones, over 65% of which appear only once. Sequencing used PBMCs. The receptors were sampled from a man aged 30 to 45 in good health and CMV-seronegative. CDR3s include the opening cysteine and the closing phenylalanine or tryptophan. A D gene is named only where the DNA matches it firmly. Only part of the rows carry a size: once, few, many, or a class if the clone is expanded.

TRBJ2-7 TRBV6-5 . . TGTGCCAGCAGTATACGGGGGACGGTCTACGAGCAGTACTTC CASSIRGTVYEQYF
TRBJ1-1 TRBV28 . TRBD1 TGTGCCAGCAGTTTATTTGGTAGCGACAGGGGAGCTTTCTTT CASSLFGSDRGAFF
TRBJ2-2 TRBV28 . TRBD2 TGTGCCAGCAGCACACTAGCGGGGGTTGCCGGGGAGCTGTTTTTT CASSTLAGVAGELFF
TRBJ1-1 TRBV19 . . TGTGCCAGTAGTATCGGGAACCGTGAAGCTTTCTTT CASSIGNREAFF
TRBJ1-2 TRBV2 . . TGTGCCACCCGGGGGGCTATAGAGGTCTATGGCTACACCTTC CATRGAIEVYGYTF
TRBJ2-7 TRBV5-1 . . TGCGCCAGCAGCTTGGGGAGGGGGGGGACCTACGAGCAGTACTTC CASSLGRGGTYEQYF
TRBJ2-7 TRBV27 . . TGTGCCAGCAGTTTACGGAGCGACAGGTCCATCTCCTACGAGCAGTACTTC CASSLRSDRSISYEQYF
TRBJ1-4 TRBV7-2 . TRBD1 TGTGCCAGCAGCTTAGAGGGGGCCTTAACTAATGAAAAACTGTTTTTT CASSLEGALTNEKLFF
TRBJ2-3 TRBV28 . . TGTGCCAGCAGTTTATCCCCCGAGGGCACAGATACGCAGTATTTT CASSLSPEGTDTQYF
TRBJ2-7 TRBV10-3 . . TGTGCCATCAGCGTTGCTAGCGAGTATATACCCTACGAGCAGTACTTC CAISVASEYIPYEQYF
TRBJ1-1 TRBV19 few . TGTGCCAGTAGATCTGACAGGCGAGGAAACACTGAAGCTTTCTTT CASRSDRRGNTEAFF
TRBJ1-1 TRBV5-8 . TRBD1 TGTGCCAGCAGCTCTTTAGGACAGGGGGCCTGGAACACTGAAGCTTTCTTT CASSSLGQGAWNTEAFF
TRBJ2-5 TRBV7-9 . TRBD2 TGTGCCAGCAGCTTTGCGCTAGCGGGGGGGCGAACCCAGTACTTC CASSFALAGGRTQYF
TRBJ1-2 TRBV7-9 . . TGTGCCAGCAGCTCGGGGACTGATGGCTACACCTTC CASSSGTDGYTF
TRBJ1-2 TRBV28 . TRBD1 TGTGCCAGCAGTTTGGGGGACAGGGCCTCCTATGGCTACACCTTC CASSLGDRASYGYTF
TRBJ1-1 TRBV5-6 . . TGTGCCAGCAGCTCAGGATTATCCGTCCGTGAAGCTTTCTTT CASSSGLSVREAFF
TRBJ2-5 TRBV4-2 . . TGTGCCAGCAGCCAAGGAGGGCCCCGGGGGGAGACCCAGTACTTC CASSQGGPRGETQYF
TRBJ1-6 TRBV13 . . TGTGCCAGCAGTGTGACAGACTTAAATTCACCCCTCCACTTT CASSVTDLNSPLHF
TRBJ1-4 TRBV28 . . TGTGCCAGCAGTTTACAGGGGTCTGAAAAACTGTTTTTT CASSLQGSEKLFF
TRBJ1-1 TRBV5-4 few TRBD1 TGTGCCAGCAGCTTACGGACAGGGGGCGAGCAAGCTTTCTTT CASSLRTGGEQAFF
TRBJ2-1 TRBV6-5 . . TGTGCCAGCAGGCGAGGTATTCGGGATGAGCAGTTCTTC CASRRGIRDEQFF
TRBJ2-3 TRBV7-6 . TRBD1 TGTGCCAGCAGCTTTGGGACAGGTGATACGCAGTATTTT CASSFGTGDTQYF
TRBJ2-5 TRBV19 . TRBD1 TGTGCCAGTAGTTCGAACGACAGGGGACCCGTTCAGACCCAGTACTTC CASSSNDRGPVQTQYF
TRBJ1-3 TRBV6-5 . TRBD1 TGTGCCAGCAGTTCTTGGGACAGGCCAGATGGAAACACCATATATTTT CASSSWDRPDGNTIYF
TRBJ2-3 TRBV6-1 . TRBD2 TGTGCCAGCAGTGTAGCGGGGCTGACAGATACGCAGTATTTT CASSVAGLTDTQYF
TRBJ1-1 TRBV5-8 once TRBD1 TGTGCCAGCAACGCCGGGACAGGGGGCAGAATCACTGAAGCTTTCTTT CASNAGTGGRITEAFF
TRBJ2-7 TRBV6-1 . . TGTGCCAGCAGTGAAACGACAGCCTTAGAGCAGTACTTC CASSETTALEQYF
TRBJ2-2 TRBV27 few . TGTGCCACCCGTGTAGGGGGGGCAGACACCGGGGAGCTGTTTTTT CATRVGGADTGELFF
TRBJ1-2 TRBV19 . . TGTGCCAGTAGTAATACGGGAGCTAACTATGGCTACACCTTC CASSNTGANYGYTF
TRBJ2-7 TRBV28 . . TGTGCCAGCAGTTTAGGGAGGTACGAGCAGTACTTC CASSLGRYEQYF
TRBJ1-4 TRBV28 . . TGTGCCAGCAGTCCTCCGGGGGTGGTCGGCGAAAAACTGTTTTTT CASSPPGVVGEKLFF
TRBJ2-3 TRBV7-3 . . TGTGCCAGCAGCGGACTGGCGGCCACAGATACGCAGTATTTT CASSGLAATDTQYF
TRBJ1-1 TRBV27 . TRBD1 TGTGCCAGCAGTTTAGGGACAGAACCCCGAACTGAAGCTTTCTTT CASSLGTEPRTEAFF
TRBJ1-2 TRBV30 . TRBD1 TGTGCCTGGAACCTAGAGGGGGCGCGGCATGGCTACACCTTC CAWNLEGARHGYTF
TRBJ2-1 TRBV9 . . TGTGCCAGCAGCGTAGTTGAGGGGCGGGGTGTCTACAATGAGCAGTTCTTC CASSVVEGRGVYNEQFF
TRBJ1-1 TRBV28 many . TGTGCCAGCACAGGCGTCATGAACACTGAAGCTTTCTTT CASTGVMNTEAFF
TRBJ2-6 TRBV7-9 . . TGTGCCAGCAGCTTATGGGGGCTAGGAGAATCCTCTGGGGCCAACGTCCTGACTTTC CASSLWGLGESSGANVLTF
TRBJ1-1 TRBV18 few TRBD1 TGTGCCAGCTCACCACCGAGGACAGGGAGACATGTTTTCTTT CASSPPRTGRHVFF
TRBJ2-1 TRBV4-2 . TRBD2 TGTGCCAGCAGCCAAGATCAAAATTCGGCGGGGGGGTTCAATGAGCAGTTCTTC CASSQDQNSAGGFNEQFF
TRBJ1-2 TRBV5-1 . TRBD1 TGCGCCAGCAGCTTGGGGGACAGTCTCGGTGGCTACACCTTC CASSLGDSLGGYTF
TRBJ2-2 TRBV2 . . TGTGCCAGCAGTTCTACTAACGTGAACACCGGGGAGCTGTTTTTT CASSSTNVNTGELFF
TRBJ2-5 TRBV2 once TRBD2 TGTGCCAGCAGTGCTAGCGGGGGGGGGCGGCAAGAGACCCAGTACTTC CASSASGGGRQETQYF
TRBJ2-7 TRBV5-1 . TRBD1 TGCGCCAGCAGAACAGGGGCCTACGAGCAGTACTTC CASRTGAYEQYF
TRBJ2-5 TRBV7-2 . . TGTGCCAGCAGCCGAGGGACTGGTGGGGAGACCCAGTACTTC CASSRGTGGETQYF
TRBJ2-2 TRBV27 . . TGTGCCAGCAGTCCCTTGTCTGTAGGGGAGCTGTTTTTT CASSPLSVGELFF
TRBJ2-7 TRBV5-8 . . TGTGCCAGCAGCCTCCACAGGGTAAGGTCCTACGAGCAGTACTTC CASSLHRVRSYEQYF
TRBJ1-5 TRBV28 . TRBD1 TGTGCCAGCAGAACAGGGGCCCCTTCAAATCAGCCCCAGCATTTT CASRTGAPSNQPQHF